The sequence of this TCR beta chain was determined in a study of regulatory T cells in long-lasting Graves disease. Investigators prepared the TCR beta libraries by applying iRepertoire HTBI primers and Arm-PCR of CDR3 regions. TCRdb itself ran the multiplex PCR reads through MiXCR, one entry per CDR3 protein. The sample holds 300,000 to 500,000 distinct CDR3 sequences, around 21% seen once. Findings and caveats of the study: Persistent disease preferred TRBV28, TRBJ1-2 and TRBJ2-5.

From germline, CDR1 is SGHTA and CDR2 FQGNSA. This CDR3 comprises 15 residues. V lost 1 base and J 0 bases, leaving 9 bases between the germline ends. This clonotype has more than one count but fewer than ten. Its cognate antigen is unknown. Noted time point: persistent/refractory GD, antithyroid drugs over 5 years with positive TRAb. The TCR library was made from RNA that had been extracted from PBMCs in TRIzol. Specimen: peripheral blood mononuclear cells (PBMCs), collected when the disease was refractory, from a patient treated with antithyroid drugs. This sequence originates from a female donor with Graves disease. The chain joins TRBV7-2 to TRBJ2-5; D not resolved. The CDR3 here is CASSLDGWYQETQYF. CDR3 sequence (DNA): TGTGCCAGCAGCTTAGATGGTTGGTACCAAGAGACCCAGTACTTC.